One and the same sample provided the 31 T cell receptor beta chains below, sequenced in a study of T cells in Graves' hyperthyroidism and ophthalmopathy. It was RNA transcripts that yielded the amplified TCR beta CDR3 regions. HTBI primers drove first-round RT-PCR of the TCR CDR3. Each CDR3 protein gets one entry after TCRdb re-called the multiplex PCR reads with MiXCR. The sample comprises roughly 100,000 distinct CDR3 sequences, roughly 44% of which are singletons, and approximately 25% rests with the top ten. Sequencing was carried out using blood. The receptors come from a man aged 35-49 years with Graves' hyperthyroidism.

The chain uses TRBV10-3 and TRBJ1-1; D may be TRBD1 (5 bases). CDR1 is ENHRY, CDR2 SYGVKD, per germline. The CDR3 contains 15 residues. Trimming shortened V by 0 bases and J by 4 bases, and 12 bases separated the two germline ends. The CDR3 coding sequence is TGTGCCATCAGTGAGTCTGTAGCGGGGGGCACTGAAGCTTTCTTT. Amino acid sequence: CAISESVAGGTEAFF.

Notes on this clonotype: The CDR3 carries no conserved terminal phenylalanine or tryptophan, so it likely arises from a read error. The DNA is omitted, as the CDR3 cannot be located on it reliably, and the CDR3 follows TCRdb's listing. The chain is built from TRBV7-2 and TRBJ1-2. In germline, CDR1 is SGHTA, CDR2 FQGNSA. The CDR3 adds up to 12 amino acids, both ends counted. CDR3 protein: CASSLPTSDTMS.

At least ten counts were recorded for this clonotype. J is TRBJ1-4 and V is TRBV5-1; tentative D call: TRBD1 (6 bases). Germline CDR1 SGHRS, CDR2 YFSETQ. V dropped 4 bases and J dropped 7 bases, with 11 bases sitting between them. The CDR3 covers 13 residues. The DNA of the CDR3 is TGCGCCAGCAGCCGAAAACAGGGTGAAAAACTGTTTTTT. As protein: CASSRKQGEKLFF.

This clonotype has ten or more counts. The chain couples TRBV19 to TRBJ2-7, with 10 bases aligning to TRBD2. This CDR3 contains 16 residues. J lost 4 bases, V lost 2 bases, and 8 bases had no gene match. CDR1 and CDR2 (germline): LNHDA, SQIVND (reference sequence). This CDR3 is CASSISFGLAEYEQYF. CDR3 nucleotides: TGTGCCAGTAGTATAAGCTTTGGACTAGCGGAATACGAGCAGTACTTC. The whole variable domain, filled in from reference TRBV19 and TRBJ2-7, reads DGGITQSPKYLFRKEGQNVTLSCEQNLNHDAMYWYRQDPGQGLRLIYYSQIVNDFQKGDIAEGYSVSREKKESFPLTVTSAQKNPTAFYLCASSISFGLAEYEQYFGPGTRLTVT.

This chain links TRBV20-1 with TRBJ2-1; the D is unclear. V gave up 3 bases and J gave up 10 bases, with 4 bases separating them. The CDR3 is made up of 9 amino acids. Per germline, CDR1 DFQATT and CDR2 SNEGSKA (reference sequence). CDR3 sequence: CSARGEQFF. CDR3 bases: TGCAGTGCTAGGGGGGAGCAGTTCTTC.

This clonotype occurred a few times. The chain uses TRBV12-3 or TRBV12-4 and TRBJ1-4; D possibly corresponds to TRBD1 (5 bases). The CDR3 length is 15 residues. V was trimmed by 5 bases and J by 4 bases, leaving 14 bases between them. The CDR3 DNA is TGTGCCAGCAGTCCGGGGGGTGGACGTAATGAAAAACTGTTTTTT. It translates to CASSPGGGRNEKLFF.

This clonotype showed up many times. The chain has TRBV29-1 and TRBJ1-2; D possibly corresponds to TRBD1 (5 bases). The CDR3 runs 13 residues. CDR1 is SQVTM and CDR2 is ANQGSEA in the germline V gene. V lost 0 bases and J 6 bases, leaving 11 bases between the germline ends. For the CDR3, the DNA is TGCAGCGTTGAAGAGGGGTCAGGGAATGGCTACACCTTC. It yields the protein CSVEEGSGNGYTF.

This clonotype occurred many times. CDR3 DNA: TGTGCCAGCAGTGAAATACTGACAGATAGCAATCAGCCCCAGCATTTT. It is translated as CASSEILTDSNQPQHF. V is TRBV6-1 and J is TRBJ1-5; D may be TRBD1 (5 bases). This CDR3 spans 16 amino acids. CDR1 and CDR2 (germline): MNHNS, SASEGT. Trimming removed 2 bases at V and 0 bases at J, with 11 bases between.

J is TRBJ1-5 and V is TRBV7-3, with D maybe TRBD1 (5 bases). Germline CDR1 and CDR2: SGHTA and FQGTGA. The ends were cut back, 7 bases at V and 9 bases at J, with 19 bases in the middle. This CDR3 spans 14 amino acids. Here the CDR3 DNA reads TGTGCCAGCAACTTTTACAGGTGGCAACCGCCCCAGCATTTT. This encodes CASNFYRWQPPQHF.

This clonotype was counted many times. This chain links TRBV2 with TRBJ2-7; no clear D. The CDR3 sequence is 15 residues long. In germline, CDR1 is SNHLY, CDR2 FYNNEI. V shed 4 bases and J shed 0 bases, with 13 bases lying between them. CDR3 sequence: CASSVSHTSSYEQYF. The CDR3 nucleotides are TGTGCCAGCAGTGTCAGCCATACGAGCTCCTACGAGCAGTACTTC.

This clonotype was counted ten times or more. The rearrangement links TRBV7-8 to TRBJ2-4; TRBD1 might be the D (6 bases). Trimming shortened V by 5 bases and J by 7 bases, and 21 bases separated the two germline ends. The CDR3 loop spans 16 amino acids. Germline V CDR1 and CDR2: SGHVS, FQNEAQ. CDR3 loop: CASSHPGALTGNIQYF. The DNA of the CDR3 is TGTGCCAGCAGCCACCCAGGGGCACTCACCGGGAACATTCAGTACTTC.

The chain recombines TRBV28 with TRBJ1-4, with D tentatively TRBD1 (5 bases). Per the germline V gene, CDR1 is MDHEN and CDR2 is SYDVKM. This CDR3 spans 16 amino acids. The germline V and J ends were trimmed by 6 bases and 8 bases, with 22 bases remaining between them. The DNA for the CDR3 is TGTGCCAGCAGGCCTGGCGAGGTTAGGGGCCGGGAAAAACTGTTTTTT. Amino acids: CASRPGEVRGREKLFF.

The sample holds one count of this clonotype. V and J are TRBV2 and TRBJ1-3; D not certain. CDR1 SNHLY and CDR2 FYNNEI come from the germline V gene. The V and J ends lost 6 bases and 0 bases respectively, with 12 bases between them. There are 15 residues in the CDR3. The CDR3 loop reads CASRRVLNSGNTIYF. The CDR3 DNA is TGTGCCAGCAGGAGGGTACTCAACTCTGGAAACACCATATATTTT.

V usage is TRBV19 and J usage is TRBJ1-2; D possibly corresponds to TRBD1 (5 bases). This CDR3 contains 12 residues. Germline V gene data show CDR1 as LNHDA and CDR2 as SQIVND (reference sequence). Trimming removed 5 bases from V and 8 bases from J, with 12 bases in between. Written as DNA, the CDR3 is TGTGCCAGTAGTGGCAGGGCCGGAGGCTACACCTTC. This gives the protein CASSGRAGGYTF.

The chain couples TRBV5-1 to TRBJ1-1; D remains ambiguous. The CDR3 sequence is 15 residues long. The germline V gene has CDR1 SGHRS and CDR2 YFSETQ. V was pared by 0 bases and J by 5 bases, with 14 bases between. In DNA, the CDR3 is TGCGCCAGCAGCTTGGGAGGGCTGGGGTCTACTGAAGCTTTCTTT. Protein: CASSLGGLGSTEAFF.

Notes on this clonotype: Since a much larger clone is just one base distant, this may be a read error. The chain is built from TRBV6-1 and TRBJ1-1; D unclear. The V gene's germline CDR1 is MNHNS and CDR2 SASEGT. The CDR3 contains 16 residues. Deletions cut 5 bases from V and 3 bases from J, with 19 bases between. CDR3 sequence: CASSYSPATVDTEAFF. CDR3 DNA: TGTGCCAGCAGTTACTCGCCAGCAACCGTGGACACTGAAGCTTTCTTT.

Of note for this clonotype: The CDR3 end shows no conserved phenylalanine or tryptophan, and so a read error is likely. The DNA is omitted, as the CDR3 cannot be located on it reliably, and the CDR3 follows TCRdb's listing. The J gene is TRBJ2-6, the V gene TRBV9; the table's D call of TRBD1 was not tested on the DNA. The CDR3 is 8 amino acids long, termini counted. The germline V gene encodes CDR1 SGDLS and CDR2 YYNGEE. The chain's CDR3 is CASSQRTG.

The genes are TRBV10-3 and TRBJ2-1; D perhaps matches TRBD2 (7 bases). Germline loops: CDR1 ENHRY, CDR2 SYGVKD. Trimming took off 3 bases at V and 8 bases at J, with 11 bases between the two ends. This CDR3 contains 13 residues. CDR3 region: CAISERGGDEQFF. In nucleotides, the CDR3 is TGTGCCATCAGTGAAAGGGGGGGGGATGAGCAGTTCTTC.

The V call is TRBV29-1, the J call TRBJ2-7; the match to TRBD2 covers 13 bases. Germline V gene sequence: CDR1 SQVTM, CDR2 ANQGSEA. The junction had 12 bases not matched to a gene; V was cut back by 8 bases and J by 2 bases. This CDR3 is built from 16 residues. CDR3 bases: TGCAGCAGTTTCGGACTAGCGGGAGAGTCGACCTACGAGCAGTACTTC. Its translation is CSSFGLAGESTYEQYF.

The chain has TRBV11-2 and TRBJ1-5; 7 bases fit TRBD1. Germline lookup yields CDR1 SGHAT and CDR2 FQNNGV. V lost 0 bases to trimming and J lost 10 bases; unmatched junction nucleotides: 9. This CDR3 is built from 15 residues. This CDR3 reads CASSLEGTVNSPQHF. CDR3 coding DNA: TGTGCCAGCAGCTTAGAAGGGACAGTAAACTCACCCCAGCATTTT.

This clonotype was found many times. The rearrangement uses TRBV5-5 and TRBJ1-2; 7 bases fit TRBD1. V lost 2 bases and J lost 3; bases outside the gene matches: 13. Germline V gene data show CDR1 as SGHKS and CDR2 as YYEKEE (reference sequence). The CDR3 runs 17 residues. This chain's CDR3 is CASSFSRTGVTYYGYTF. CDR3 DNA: TGTGCCAGCAGCTTCTCTCGGACAGGAGTCACTTACTATGGCTACACCTTC.

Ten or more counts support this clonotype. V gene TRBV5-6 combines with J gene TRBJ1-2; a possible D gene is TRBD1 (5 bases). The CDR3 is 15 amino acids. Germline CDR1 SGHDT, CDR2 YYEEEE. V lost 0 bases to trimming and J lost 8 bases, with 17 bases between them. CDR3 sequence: CASSLVGARLGGYTF. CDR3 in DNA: TGTGCCAGCAGCTTGGTAGGGGCCCGGCTGGGAGGCTACACCTTC.

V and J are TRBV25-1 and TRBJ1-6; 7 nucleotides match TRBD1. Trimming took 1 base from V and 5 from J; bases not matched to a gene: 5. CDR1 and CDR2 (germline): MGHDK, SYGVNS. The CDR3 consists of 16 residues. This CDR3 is CASSEWTGPNNSPLHF. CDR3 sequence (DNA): TGTGCCAGCAGTGAATGGACAGGACCAAATAATTCACCCCTCCACTTT.

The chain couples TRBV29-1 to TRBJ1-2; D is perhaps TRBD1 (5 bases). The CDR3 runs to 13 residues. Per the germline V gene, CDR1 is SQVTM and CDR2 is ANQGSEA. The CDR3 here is CAWRLSGGRGYTF. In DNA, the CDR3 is TGCGCCTGGAGGCTTTCGGGGGGGAGAGGCTACACCTTC.

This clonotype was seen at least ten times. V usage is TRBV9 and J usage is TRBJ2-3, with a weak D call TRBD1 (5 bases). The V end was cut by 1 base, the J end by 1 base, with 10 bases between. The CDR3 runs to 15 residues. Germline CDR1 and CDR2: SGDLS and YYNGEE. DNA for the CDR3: TGTGCCAGCAGCGTATCGGACACCCGCACAGATACGCAGTATTTT. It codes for CASSVSDTRTDTQYF.

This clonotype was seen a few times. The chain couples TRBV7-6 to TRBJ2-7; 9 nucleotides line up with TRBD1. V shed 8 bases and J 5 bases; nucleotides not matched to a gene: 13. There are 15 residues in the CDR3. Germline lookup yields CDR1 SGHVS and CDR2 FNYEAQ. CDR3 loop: CASSRPGQGLHEQYF. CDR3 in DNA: TGTGCCAGCTCACGACCGGGACAGGGTCTCCACGAGCAGTACTTC.

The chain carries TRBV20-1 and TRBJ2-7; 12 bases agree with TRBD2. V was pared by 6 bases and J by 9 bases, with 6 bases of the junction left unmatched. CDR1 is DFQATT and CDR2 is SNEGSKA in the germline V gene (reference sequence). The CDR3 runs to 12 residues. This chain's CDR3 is CSASGLAGWQYV. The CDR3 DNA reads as TGCAGTGCCAGCGGACTAGCGGGATGGCAGTACGTC.

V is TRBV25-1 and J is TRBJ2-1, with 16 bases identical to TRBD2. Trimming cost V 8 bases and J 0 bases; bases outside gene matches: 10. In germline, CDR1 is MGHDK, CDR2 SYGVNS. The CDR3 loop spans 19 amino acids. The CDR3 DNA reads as TGTGCCAGCTCACCCTCGGGACTAGCGGGGGGGGACTCCTACAATGAGCAGTTCTTC. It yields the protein CASSPSGLAGGDSYNEQFF.

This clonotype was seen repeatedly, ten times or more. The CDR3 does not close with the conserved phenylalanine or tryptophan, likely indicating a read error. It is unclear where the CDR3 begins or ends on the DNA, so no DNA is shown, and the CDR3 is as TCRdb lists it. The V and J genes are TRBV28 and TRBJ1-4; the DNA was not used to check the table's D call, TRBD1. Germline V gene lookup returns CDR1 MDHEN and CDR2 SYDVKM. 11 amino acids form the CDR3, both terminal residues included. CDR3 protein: CASRRDMGLNC.

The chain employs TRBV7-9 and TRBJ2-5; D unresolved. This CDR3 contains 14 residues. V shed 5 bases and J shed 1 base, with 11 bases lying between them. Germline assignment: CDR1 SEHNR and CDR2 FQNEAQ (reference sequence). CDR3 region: CASSAGRFQETQYF. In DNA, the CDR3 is TGTGCCAGCAGCGCAGGACGGTTCCAAGAGACCCAGTACTTC.

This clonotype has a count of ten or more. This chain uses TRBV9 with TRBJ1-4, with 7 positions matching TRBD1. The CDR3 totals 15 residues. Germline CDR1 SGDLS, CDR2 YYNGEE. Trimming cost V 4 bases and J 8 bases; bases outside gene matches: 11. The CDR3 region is CASSLRTGSGEKLFF. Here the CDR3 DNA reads TGTGCCAGCAGCCTCCGGACAGGATCGGGGGAAAAACTGTTTTTT.